The entry that follows covers one T cell receptor beta chain sequence. Clones were sequenced by immunoSEQ multiplex PCR, and TCRdb holds only the in-frame ones, with some missing. The sample carries under 200,000 clones, about 84% recorded once. The data originate from a study of blood T cell repertoires in COVID-19. On the study more broadly: The United States, Italy and Spain were the sources of the acute and convalescent COVID-19 samples.

Participants, about 18 to 100 years old, spanned fewer than 30 US areas. Clinical history reported by participants formed the basis on which cohorts were assigned. V shed 8 bases and J shed 8 bases, with 18 bases lying between them. Germline V lookup: CDR1 SNHLY, CDR2 FYNNEI. The CDR3 totals 13 residues. The sequence was obtained from a man aged 40-50 years with acute COVID-19. Input material: PBMCs or T cells enriched from blood (not recorded which). The chain uses TRBV2 and TRBJ1-2; TRBD1 is a possible D gene (6 bases). DNA of the CDR3: TGTGCCAGCGGCAGGACAGCCCAAAGGGGCTACACCTTC. Its translation: CASGRTAQRGYTF.